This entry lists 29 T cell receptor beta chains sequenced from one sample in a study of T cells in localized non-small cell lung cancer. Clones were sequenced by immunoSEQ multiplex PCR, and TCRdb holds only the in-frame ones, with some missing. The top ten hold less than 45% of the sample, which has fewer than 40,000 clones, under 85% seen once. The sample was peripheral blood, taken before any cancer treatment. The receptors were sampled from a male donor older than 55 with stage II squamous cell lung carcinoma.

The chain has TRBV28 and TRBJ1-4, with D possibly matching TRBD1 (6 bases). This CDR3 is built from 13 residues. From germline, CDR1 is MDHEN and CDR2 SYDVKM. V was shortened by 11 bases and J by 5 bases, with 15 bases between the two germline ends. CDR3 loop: CAVLRGPNEKLFF. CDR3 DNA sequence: TGTGCCGTCCTCAGGGGCCCGAATGAAAAACTGTTTTTT.

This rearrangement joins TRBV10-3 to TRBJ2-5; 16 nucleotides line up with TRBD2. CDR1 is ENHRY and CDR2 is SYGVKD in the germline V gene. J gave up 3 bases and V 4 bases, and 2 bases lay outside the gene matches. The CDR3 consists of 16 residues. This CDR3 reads CAISVGLAGGEETQYF. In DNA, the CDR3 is TGTGCCATCAGTGTGGGACTAGCGGGAGGGGAAGAGACCCAGTACTTC.

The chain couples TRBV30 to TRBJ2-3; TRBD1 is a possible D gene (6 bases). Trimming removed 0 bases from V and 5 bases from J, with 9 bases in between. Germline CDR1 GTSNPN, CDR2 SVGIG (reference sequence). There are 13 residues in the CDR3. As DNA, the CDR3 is TGTGCCTGGAGTGTCCAGGGGAGAGATACGCAGTATTTT. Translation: CAWSVQGRDTQYF.

This chain's CDR3 is CASSLTAGTEAFF. The CDR3 DNA reads TGTGCCAGCAGCCTTACGGCGGGAACTGAAGCTTTCTTT. This chain connects TRBV7-9 to TRBJ1-1; D is undetermined. Germline V gene sequence: CDR1 SEHNR, CDR2 FQNEAQ (reference sequence). The CDR3 totals 13 residues. Trimming shortened V by 5 bases and J by 5 bases, and 12 bases separated the two germline ends.

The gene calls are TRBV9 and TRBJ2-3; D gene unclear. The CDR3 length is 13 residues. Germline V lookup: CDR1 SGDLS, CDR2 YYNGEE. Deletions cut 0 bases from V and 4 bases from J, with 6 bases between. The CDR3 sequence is CASSVEFSDTQYF. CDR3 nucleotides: TGTGCCAGCAGCGTAGAATTCTCAGATACGCAGTATTTT.

Here the CDR3 DNA reads TGTGCCAGCAGCTTACGAAGGACAGGGAATGAAAAACTGTTTTTT. It specifies CASSLRRTGNEKLFF. This chain uses TRBV7-2 with TRBJ1-4; 8 nucleotides agree with TRBD1. This CDR3 spans 15 amino acids. CDR1 and CDR2 from the germline V gene are SGHTA and FQGNSA. Unmatched junction bases numbered 4, after V lost 2 bases and J lost 5 bases.

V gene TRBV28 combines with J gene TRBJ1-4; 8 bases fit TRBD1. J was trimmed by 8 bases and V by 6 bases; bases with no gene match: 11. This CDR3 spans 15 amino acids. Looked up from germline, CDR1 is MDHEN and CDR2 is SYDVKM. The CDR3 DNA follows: TGTGCCAGCAGACCACTCAGGGGGCGCAGGGAAAAACTGTTTTTT. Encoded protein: CASRPLRGRREKLFF. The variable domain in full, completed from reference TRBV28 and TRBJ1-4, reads DVKVTQSSRYLVKRTGEKVFLECVQDMDHENMFWYRQDPGLGLRLIYFSYDVKMKEKGDIPEGYSVSREKKERFSLILESASTNQTSMYLCASRPLRGRREKLFFGSGTQLSVL.

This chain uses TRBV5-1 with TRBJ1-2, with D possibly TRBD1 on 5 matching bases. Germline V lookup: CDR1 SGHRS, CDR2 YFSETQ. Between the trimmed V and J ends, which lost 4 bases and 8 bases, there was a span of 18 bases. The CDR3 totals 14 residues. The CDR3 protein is CASSGGNVGSGYTF. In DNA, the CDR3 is TGCGCCAGCAGCGGGGGGAACGTGGGCTCCGGCTACACCTTC.

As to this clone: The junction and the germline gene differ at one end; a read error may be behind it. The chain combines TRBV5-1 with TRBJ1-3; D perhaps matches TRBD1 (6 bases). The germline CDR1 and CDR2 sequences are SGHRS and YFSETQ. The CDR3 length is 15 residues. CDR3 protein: CVSSITWGPGNTIYF. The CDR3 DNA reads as TGCGTCAGCAGCATAACGTGGGGGCCTGGAAACACCATATATTTT.

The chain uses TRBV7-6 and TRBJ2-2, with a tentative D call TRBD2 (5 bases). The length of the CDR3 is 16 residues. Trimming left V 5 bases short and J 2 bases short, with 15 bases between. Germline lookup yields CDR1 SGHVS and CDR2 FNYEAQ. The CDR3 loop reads CASSQLSGVNTGELFF. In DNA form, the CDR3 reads TGTGCCAGCAGCCAGCTGTCCGGGGTTAACACCGGGGAGCTGTTTTTT.

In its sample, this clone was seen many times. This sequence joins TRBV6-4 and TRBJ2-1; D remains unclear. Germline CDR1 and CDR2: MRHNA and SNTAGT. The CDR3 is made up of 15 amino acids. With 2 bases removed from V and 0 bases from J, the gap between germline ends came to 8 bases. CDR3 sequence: CASSDGLSSYNEQFF. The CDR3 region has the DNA TGTGCCAGCAGTGACGGGTTGAGCTCCTACAATGAGCAGTTCTTC.

The CDR3 DNA reads TGTGCCATCAGAGGGACCTTAGAGACCCAGTACTTC. Amino acids: CAIRGTLETQYF. V usage is TRBV10-3 and J usage is TRBJ2-5; tentatively, D is TRBD1 or TRBD2 (5 bases each). The CDR3 is 12 amino acids. Germline-derived CDR1 and CDR2 are ENHRY and SYGVKD. The V end was cut by 6 bases, the J end by 4 bases, with 9 bases between.

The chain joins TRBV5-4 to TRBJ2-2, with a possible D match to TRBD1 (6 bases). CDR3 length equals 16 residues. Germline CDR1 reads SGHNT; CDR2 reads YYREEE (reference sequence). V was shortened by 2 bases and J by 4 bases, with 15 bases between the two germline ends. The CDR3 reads CASSFGTRQATGELFF. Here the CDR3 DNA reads TGTGCCAGCAGCTTCGGGACACGGCAGGCCACCGGGGAGCTGTTTTTT.

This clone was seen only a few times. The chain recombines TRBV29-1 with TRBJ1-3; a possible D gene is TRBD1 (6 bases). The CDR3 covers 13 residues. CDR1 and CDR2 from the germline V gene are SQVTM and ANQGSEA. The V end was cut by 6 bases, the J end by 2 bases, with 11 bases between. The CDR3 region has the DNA TGCAGCGTCGGAACAGGGCCTGGAAACACCATATATTTT. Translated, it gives CSVGTGPGNTIYF.

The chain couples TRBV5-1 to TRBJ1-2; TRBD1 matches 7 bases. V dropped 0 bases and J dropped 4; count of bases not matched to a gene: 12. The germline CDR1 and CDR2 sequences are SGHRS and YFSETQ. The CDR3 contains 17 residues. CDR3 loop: CASSLEQGSLNSYGYTF. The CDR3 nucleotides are TGCGCCAGCAGCTTGGAACAGGGGAGCCTTAACAGCTATGGCTACACCTTC. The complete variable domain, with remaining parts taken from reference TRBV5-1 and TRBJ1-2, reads KAGVTQTPRYLIKTRGQQVTLSCSPISGHRSVSWYQQTPGQGLQFLFEYFSETQRNKGNFPGRFSGRQFSNSRSEMNVSTLELGDSALYLCASSLEQGSLNSYGYTFGSGTRLTVV.

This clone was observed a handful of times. The CDR3 region is CASSYLGNTEAFF. The CDR3 DNA reads TGTGCCAGCAGTTATTTGGGGAACACTGAAGCTTTCTTT. The V and J genes are TRBV6-6 and TRBJ1-1; D remains unclear. Germline V gene sequence: CDR1 MNHNY, CDR2 SVGAGI (reference sequence). The CDR3 loop spans 13 amino acids. V lost 3 bases and J 1 base, leaving 6 bases between the germline ends.

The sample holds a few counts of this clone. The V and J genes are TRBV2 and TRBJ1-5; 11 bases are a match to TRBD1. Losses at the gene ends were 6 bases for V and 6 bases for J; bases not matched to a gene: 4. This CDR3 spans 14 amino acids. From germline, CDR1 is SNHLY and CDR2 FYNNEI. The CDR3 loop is CASSGTGGRQPQHF. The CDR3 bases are TGTGCCAGCAGCGGGACAGGGGGGCGTCAGCCCCAGCATTTT.

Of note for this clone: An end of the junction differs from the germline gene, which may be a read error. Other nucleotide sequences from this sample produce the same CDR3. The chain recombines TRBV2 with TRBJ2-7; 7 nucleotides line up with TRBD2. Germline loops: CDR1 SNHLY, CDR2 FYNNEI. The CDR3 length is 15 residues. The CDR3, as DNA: TGTGCCAGCAGCGACCGACTAGCCGTGACCTACGAGCAGTACTTT. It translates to CASSDRLAVTYEQYF.

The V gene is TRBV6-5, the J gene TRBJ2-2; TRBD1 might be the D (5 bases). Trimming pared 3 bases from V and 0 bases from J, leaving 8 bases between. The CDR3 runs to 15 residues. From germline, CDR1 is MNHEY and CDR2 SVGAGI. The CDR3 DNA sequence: TGTGCCAGCAGTTATGACAGTGCGAACACCGGGGAGCTGTTTTTT. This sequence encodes CASSYDSANTGELFF.

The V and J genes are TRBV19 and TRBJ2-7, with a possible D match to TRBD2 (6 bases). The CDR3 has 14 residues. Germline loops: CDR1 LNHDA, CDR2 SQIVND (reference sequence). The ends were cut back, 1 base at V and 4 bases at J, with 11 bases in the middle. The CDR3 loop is CASSIGGVQYEQYF. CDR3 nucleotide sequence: TGTGCCAGTAGTATAGGCGGGGTACAATACGAGCAGTACTTC. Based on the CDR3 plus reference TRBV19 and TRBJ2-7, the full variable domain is DGGITQSPKYLFRKEGQNVTLSCEQNLNHDAMYWYRQDPGQGLRLIYYSQIVNDFQKGDIAEGYSVSREKKESFPLTVTSAQKNPTAFYLCASSIGGVQYEQYFGPGTRLTVT.

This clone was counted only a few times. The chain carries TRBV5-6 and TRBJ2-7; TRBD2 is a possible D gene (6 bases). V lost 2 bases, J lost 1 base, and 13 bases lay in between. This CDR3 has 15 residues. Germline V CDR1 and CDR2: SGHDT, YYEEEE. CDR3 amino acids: CASSFSSAGSYEQYF. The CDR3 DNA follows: TGTGCCAGCAGCTTTTCTTCGGCGGGGTCCTACGAGCAGTACTTC.

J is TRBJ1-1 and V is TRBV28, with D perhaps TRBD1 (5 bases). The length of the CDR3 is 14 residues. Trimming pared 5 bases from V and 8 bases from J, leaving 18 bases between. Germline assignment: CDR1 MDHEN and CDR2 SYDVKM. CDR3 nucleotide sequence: TGTGCCAGCAGTCCCCCCCAGGGATTAACAGAAGCTTTCTTT. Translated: CASSPPQGLTEAFF.

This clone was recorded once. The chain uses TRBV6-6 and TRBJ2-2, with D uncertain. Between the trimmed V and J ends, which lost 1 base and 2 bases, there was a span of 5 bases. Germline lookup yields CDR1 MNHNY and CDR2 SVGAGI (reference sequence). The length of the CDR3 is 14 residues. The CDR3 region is CASSYYSNTGELFF. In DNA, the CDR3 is TGTGCCAGCAGTTACTACAGTAACACCGGGGAGCTGTTTTTT.

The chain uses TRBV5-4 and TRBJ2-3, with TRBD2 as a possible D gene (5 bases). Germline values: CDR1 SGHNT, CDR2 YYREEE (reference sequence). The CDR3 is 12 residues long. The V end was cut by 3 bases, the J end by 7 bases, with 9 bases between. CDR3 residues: CASSSSGNTQYF. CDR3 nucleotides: TGTGCCAGCAGCTCCTCGGGAAATACGCAGTATTTT.

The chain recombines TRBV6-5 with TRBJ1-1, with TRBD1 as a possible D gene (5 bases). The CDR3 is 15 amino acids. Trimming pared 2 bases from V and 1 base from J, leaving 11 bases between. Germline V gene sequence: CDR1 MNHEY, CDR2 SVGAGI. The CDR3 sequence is CASSYGSGGNTEAFF. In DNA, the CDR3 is TGTGCCAGCAGTTACGGGTCGGGGGGGAACACTGAAGCTTTCTTT.

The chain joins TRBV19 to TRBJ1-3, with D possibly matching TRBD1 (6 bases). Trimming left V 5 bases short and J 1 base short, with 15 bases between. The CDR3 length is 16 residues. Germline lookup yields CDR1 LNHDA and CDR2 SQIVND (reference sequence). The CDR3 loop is CASSSGQHTSGNTIYF. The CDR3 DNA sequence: TGTGCCAGTAGTTCCGGACAGCACACTTCTGGAAACACCATATATTTT.

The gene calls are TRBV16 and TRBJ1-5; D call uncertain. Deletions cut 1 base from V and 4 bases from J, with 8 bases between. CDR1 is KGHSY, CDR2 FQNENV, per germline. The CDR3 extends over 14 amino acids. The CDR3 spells CASSQLGGNQPQHF. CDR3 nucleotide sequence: TGTGCCAGCAGCCAATTAGGAGGGAATCAGCCCCAGCATTTT.

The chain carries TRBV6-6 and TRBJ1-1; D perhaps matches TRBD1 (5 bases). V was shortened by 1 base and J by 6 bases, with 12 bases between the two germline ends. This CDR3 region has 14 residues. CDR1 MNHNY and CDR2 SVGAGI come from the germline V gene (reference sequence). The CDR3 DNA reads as TGTGCCAGCAGTTACTTCCCAGGGAGGGCTGAAGCTTTCTTT. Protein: CASSYFPGRAEAFF.

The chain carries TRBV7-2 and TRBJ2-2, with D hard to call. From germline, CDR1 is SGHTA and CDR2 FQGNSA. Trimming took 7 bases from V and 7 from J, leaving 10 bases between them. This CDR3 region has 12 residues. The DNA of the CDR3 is TGTGCCAGCATTTGGGTTAGCGGGGAGCTGTTTTTT. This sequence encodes CASIWVSGELFF. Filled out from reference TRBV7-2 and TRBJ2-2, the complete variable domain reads GAGVSQSPSNKVTEKGKDVELRCDPISGHTALYWYRQSLGQGLEFLIYFQGNSAPDKSGLPSDRFSAERTGGSVSTLTIQRTQQEDSAVYLCASIWVSGELFFGEGSRLTVL.